The 30 T cell receptor beta chains in this list originate from one sample, sequenced in a study of cytomegalovirus exposure and HLA in healthy donors. Here immunoSEQ multiplex PCR was the method, and the copy in TCRdb shows in-frame clones only, minus some. The data show 90,000 to 150,000 clones, about 84% seen once. What was sequenced was PBMCs. The receptors stem from a man aged 18 to 29 in good health and CMV-seronegative.

The chain recombines TRBV5-4 with TRBJ2-2; D call uncertain. Between the trimmed V and J ends, which lost 0 bases and 7 bases, there was a span of 10 bases. This CDR3 is 14 amino acids long. Germline loops: CDR1 SGHNT, CDR2 YYREEE (reference sequence). CDR3 bases: TGTGCCAGCAGCTTGGACGACATCAACGGGGAGCTGTTTTTT. This translates into CASSLDDINGELFF.

The rearrangement uses TRBV7-9 and TRBJ2-1; possible D gene TRBD1, 6 bases. CDR3 length: 15 residues. The ends were cut back, 5 bases at V and 5 bases at J, with 16 bases in the middle. The V gene's germline CDR1 is SEHNR and CDR2 FQNEAQ (reference sequence). CDR3 in DNA: TGTGCCAGCAGCAGGAACAGGGAGTCTAACAATGAGCAGTTCTTC. It translates to CASSRNRESNNEQFF.

The V gene is TRBV20-1, the J gene TRBJ2-7; D remains ambiguous. Germline CDR1 reads DFQATT; CDR2 reads SNEGSKA (reference sequence). V dropped 5 bases and J dropped 2 bases, with 7 bases sitting between them. The CDR3 covers 11 residues. The CDR3 DNA reads as TGCAGTGCTTCCCTAACCTACGAGCAGTACTTC. Protein sequence: CSASLTYEQYF.

This clone was picked up one time. The V gene is TRBV30, the J gene TRBJ2-1; 8 bases match TRBD2. The CDR3 consists of 12 residues. Germline trimming cut 3 bases from V and 12 bases from J; bases unmatched to any gene: 7. Per the germline V gene, CDR1 is GTSNPN and CDR2 is SVGIG (reference sequence). CDR3 nucleotides: TGTGCCTGGAGCTCACTAGCGGCGGGGCAGTTCTTC. Protein sequence: CAWSSLAAGQFF. Complete variable domain (other parts from reference TRBV30 and TRBJ2-1): SQTIHQWPATLVQPVGSPLSLECTVEGTSNPNLYWYRQAAGRGLQLLFYSVGIGQISSEVPQNLSASRPQDRQFILSSKKLLLSDSGFYLCAWSSLAAGQFFGPGTRLTVL.

This clone showed up just a few times. V gene TRBV6-5 combines with J gene TRBJ1-6, with 9 bases identical to TRBD1. This CDR3 has 16 amino acids. The junction had 6 bases not matched to a gene; V was cut back by 2 bases and J by 7 bases. Germline V gene lookup returns CDR1 MNHEY and CDR2 SVGAGI. The CDR3: CASSYATGGPNSPLHF. The DNA of the CDR3 is TGTGCCAGCAGTTACGCCACAGGGGGCCCGAATTCACCCCTCCACTTT.

This clone was recorded only once. The chain employs TRBV5-1 and TRBJ2-2, with 10 bases that match TRBD2. V lost 9 bases to trimming and J lost 5 bases; unmatched junction nucleotides: 10. This CDR3 region has 15 residues. Germline V gives CDR1 SGHRS, CDR2 YFSETQ. The CDR3 sequence: CATSRVAGGTGELFF. In DNA, the CDR3 is TGCGCCACCTCCCGCGTAGCGGGAGGAACCGGGGAGCTGTTTTTT.

The CDR3 spells CASSHRDRGSNYGYTF. CDR3 in DNA: TGTGCCAGCAGCCACCGGGACAGGGGATCTAACTATGGCTACACCTTC. The chain has TRBV7-9 and TRBJ1-2; TRBD1 matches at 10 bases. This CDR3 region has 16 residues. V lost 5 bases to trimming and J lost 0 bases; unmatched junction nucleotides: 6. Germline CDR1 is SEHNR and CDR2 is FQNEAQ (reference sequence).

The chain links TRBV6-1 to TRBJ2-7; TRBD1 is a possible D gene (5 bases). V lost 0 bases, J lost 3 bases, and 9 bases lay in between. CDR1 is MNHNS and CDR2 is SASEGT in the germline V gene. CDR3 size: 14 residues. CDR3: CASSEASQGYEQYF. The CDR3 DNA reads as TGTGCCAGCAGTGAAGCGAGCCAGGGCTACGAGCAGTACTTC.

V and J are TRBV11-1 and TRBJ2-4, with D possibly being TRBD2 (5 bases). This CDR3 is built from 16 residues. With 3 bases removed from V and 1 base from J, the gap between germline ends came to 13 bases. Looked up from germline, CDR1 is SGHAT and CDR2 is FQDESV (reference sequence). This chain's CDR3 is CASSFRGDGAKNIQYF. The CDR3 coding sequence is TGTGCCAGCAGCTTTCGGGGTGATGGGGCCAAAAACATTCAGTACTTC.

The chain recombines TRBV7-6 with TRBJ2-7; no reliable D call. With 5 bases removed from V and 4 bases from J, the gap between germline ends came to 27 bases. The CDR3 covers 18 residues. Germline values: CDR1 SGHVS, CDR2 FNYEAQ. CDR3 loop: CASSPKGSPRQGLYEQYF. The CDR3 DNA is TGTGCCAGCAGCCCAAAAGGTAGTCCGCGACAAGGCTTATACGAGCAGTACTTC.

With regard to this clone: Other DNA sequences in this specimen translate into the identical CDR3. This rearrangement joins TRBV7-6 to TRBJ2-3; 12 nucleotides line up with TRBD2. With 5 bases clipped from V and 1 base from J, the junction kept 4 bases outside the gene matches. The CDR3 has 16 residues. In germline, CDR1 is SGHVS, CDR2 FNYEAQ. The CDR3 reads CASSLRTSGGTDTQYF. In DNA form, the CDR3 reads TGTGCCAGCAGCCTCCGGACTAGCGGGGGCACAGATACGCAGTATTTT.

The J gene is TRBJ2-4, the V gene TRBV5-4; tentative D call: TRBD2 (6 bases). The CDR3 runs to 13 residues. V was trimmed by 4 bases and J by 11 bases, leaving 16 bases between them. The V gene's germline CDR1 is SGHNT and CDR2 YYREEE (reference sequence). This CDR3 reads CASSGPGGNFQYF. The CDR3, as DNA: TGTGCCAGCAGCGGCCCTGGCGGGAACTTTCAGTACTTC.

The chain links TRBV9 to TRBJ1-1; 8 nucleotides agree with TRBD1. J lost 6 bases, V lost 4 bases, and 11 bases had no gene match. Germline CDR1 reads SGDLS; CDR2 reads YYNGEE. This CDR3 region has 15 residues. The CDR3 bases are TGTGCCAGCAGCCTAATCAGGGGGCAGGGCGCTGAAGCTTTCTTT. It is translated as CASSLIRGQGAEAFF.

The rearrangement joins TRBV19 to TRBJ1-5, with D possibly TRBD1 on 6 matching bases. The germline gives CDR1 LNHDA, CDR2 SQIVND (reference sequence). The V end was cut by 6 bases, the J end by 0 bases, with 21 bases between. The CDR3 runs to 18 residues. The CDR3 reads CASSLWGQGPDSNQPQHF. The CDR3 coding sequence is TGTGCCAGTAGCCTATGGGGCCAGGGGCCAGATAGCAATCAGCCCCAGCATTTT.

The chain is built from TRBV30 and TRBJ2-1; D is ambiguous. Germline V gene lookup returns CDR1 GTSNPN and CDR2 SVGIG (reference sequence). This CDR3 comprises 11 residues. Trimming stripped 6 bases from V and 3 bases from J, with 6 bases between. The chain's CDR3 is CACYIYNEQFF. CDR3 nucleotides: TGTGCCTGTTACATCTACAATGAGCAGTTCTTC.

The gene calls are TRBV19 and TRBJ1-5; no clear D. V was pared by 4 bases and J by 1 base, with 14 bases between. Germline CDR1 and CDR2: LNHDA and SQIVND (reference sequence). The CDR3 sequence is 16 residues long. The CDR3 region is CASSKTIDWSNQPQHF. The CDR3 nucleotides are TGTGCCAGTAGTAAGACTATCGATTGGAGCAATCAGCCCCAGCATTTT.

The rearrangement uses TRBV19 and TRBJ1-1; D might be TRBD1 (5 bases). The CDR3 totals 17 residues. V lost 2 bases, J lost 0 bases, and 16 bases lay in between. CDR1 and CDR2 from the germline V gene are LNHDA and SQIVND (reference sequence). The CDR3 DNA follows: TGTGCCAGTAGTATACAAAAGACGACAGCCATGAACACTGAAGCTTTCTTT. This gives the protein CASSIQKTTAMNTEAFF. The variable domain in full, with the rest retrieved from reference TRBV19 and TRBJ1-1, is DGGITQSPKYLFRKEGQNVTLSCEQNLNHDAMYWYRQDPGQGLRLIYYSQIVNDFQKGDIAEGYSVSREKKESFPLTVTSAQKNPTAFYLCASSIQKTTAMNTEAFFGQGTRLTVV.

The gene calls are TRBV29-1 and TRBJ2-1; perhaps TRBD1 as D (7 bases). The germline CDR1 and CDR2 sequences are SQVTM and ANQGSEA. The CDR3 loop spans 17 amino acids. V lost 7 bases and J lost 4, with 26 bases in between. The CDR3 sequence: CSGGGGGGTGHYNEQFF. In nucleotides, the CDR3 is TGCAGCGGTGGAGGAGGGGGCGGAACGGGGCATTACAATGAGCAGTTCTTC.

The chain recombines TRBV6-5 with TRBJ2-3; 8 bases fit TRBD2. The CDR3 totals 12 residues. J gave up 6 bases and V 5 bases, and 1 base lay outside the gene matches. Per germline, CDR1 MNHEY and CDR2 SVGAGI. Here the CDR3 reads CASSRLADTQYF. As DNA, the CDR3 is TGTGCCAGCAGTCGACTAGCGGATACGCAGTATTTT.

J is TRBJ1-4 and V is TRBV5-4; no definite D call. The CDR3 totals 15 residues. Looked up from germline, CDR1 is SGHNT and CDR2 is YYREEE (reference sequence). The germline V and J ends were trimmed by 4 bases and 1 base, with 11 bases remaining between them. CDR3 in amino acids: CASSTYTETNEKLFF. CDR3 in DNA: TGTGCCAGCAGCACCTATACAGAAACTAATGAAAAACTGTTTTTT. The whole variable domain, filled in from reference TRBV5-4 and TRBJ1-4, reads ETGVTQSPTHLIKTRGQQVTLRCSSQSGHNTVSWYQQALGQGPQFIFQYYREEENGRGNFPPRFSGLQFPNYSSELNVNALELDDSALYLCASSTYTETNEKLFFGSGTQLSVL.

This clone was counted a single time. The chain carries TRBV16 and TRBJ1-4; D not resolved. The CDR3 length is 15 residues. The germline V gene encodes CDR1 KGHSY and CDR2 FQNENV. The germline V and J ends were trimmed by 1 base and 2 bases, with 8 bases remaining between them. This chain's CDR3 is CASSQFRGTNEKLFF. CDR3 sequence (DNA): TGTGCCAGCAGCCAATTCCGAGGGACTAATGAAAAACTGTTTTTT.

V gene TRBV18 combines with J gene TRBJ2-1; 8 bases match TRBD2. Germline V gene data show CDR1 as KGHSH and CDR2 as LQKENI. The CDR3 runs to 15 residues. Unmatched junction bases numbered 9, after V lost 8 bases and J lost 3 bases. In DNA form, the CDR3 reads TGTGCCAGCGATGTAAGCGGGAGAGGCTACAATGAGCAGTTCTTC. Its protein is CASDVSGRGYNEQFF.

The V gene is TRBV5-6, the J gene TRBJ2-7, with a tentative D call TRBD1 (5 bases). This CDR3 comprises 16 residues. Germline CDR1 reads SGHDT; CDR2 reads YYEEEE. Deletions cut 3 bases from V and 2 bases from J, with 18 bases between. In nucleotides, the CDR3 is TGTGCCAGCAGCTCCCTAAAAAAGACAGAACCCTACGAGCAGTACTTC. Encoded protein: CASSSLKKTEPYEQYF.

The V and J genes are TRBV27 and TRBJ2-2; TRBD2 aligns across 13 bases. The CDR3 sequence is 17 residues long. V shed 1 base and J 6 bases; nucleotides not matched to a gene: 5. Germline V gene sequence: CDR1 MNHEY, CDR2 SMNVEV (reference sequence). The CDR3 nucleotides are TGTGCCAGCAGTTTATGGACTAGCGGGAGCAGCGCCGGGGAGCTGTTTTTT. This translates into CASSLWTSGSSAGELFF.

The V and J genes are TRBV7-2 and TRBJ1-2, with 10 bases fitting TRBD1. Germline loops: CDR1 SGHTA, CDR2 FQGNSA. The CDR3 is made up of 14 amino acids. Losses at the gene ends were 6 bases for V and 4 bases for J; bases not matched to a gene: 5. The CDR3 bases are TGTGCCAGCAGACCGACAGGGGGCGTCTATGGCTACACCTTC. Its translation: CASRPTGGVYGYTF.

CDR3 in DNA: TGTGCCAGCAGCCCCGGGTTCGGTGAGCAGTTCTTC. Translation: CASSPGFGEQFF. This rearrangement joins TRBV9 to TRBJ2-1; D remains unclear. The ends were cut back, 4 bases at V and 9 bases at J, with 11 bases in the middle. The CDR3 length is 12 residues. Germline values: CDR1 SGDLS, CDR2 YYNGEE.

The chain joins TRBV5-1 to TRBJ1-1, with 7 bases identical to TRBD1. V was pared by 4 bases and J by 11 bases, with 8 bases of the junction left unmatched. The CDR3 has 12 residues. CDR1 SGHRS and CDR2 YFSETQ come from the germline V gene. CDR3: CASSRTGETAFF. The CDR3 DNA reads as TGCGCCAGCAGCCGAACAGGGGAGACGGCTTTCTTT. Together with reference TRBV5-1 and TRBJ1-1, the CDR3 gives the full variable domain: KAGVTQTPRYLIKTRGQQVTLSCSPISGHRSVSWYQQTPGQGLQFLFEYFSETQRNKGNFPGRFSGRQFSNSRSEMNVSTLELGDSALYLCASSRTGETAFFGQGTRLTVV.

The gene calls are TRBV5-1 and TRBJ2-5; TRBD2 matches 8 bases. This CDR3 region has 16 residues. J lost 5 bases, V lost 6 bases, and 15 bases had no gene match. CDR1 and CDR2 (germline): SGHRS, YFSETQ. The CDR3 here is CASNSREGGHSETQYF. In DNA, the CDR3 is TGCGCCAGCAACTCTCGGGAGGGGGGGCATTCGGAGACCCAGTACTTC.

The chain employs TRBV11-3 and TRBJ2-3; the match to TRBD2 covers 13 bases. Trimming took 5 bases from V and 3 from J; bases not matched to a gene: 8. CDR3 length equals 17 residues. Germline CDR1 reads SGHNT; CDR2 reads YENEEA. CDR3 nucleotide sequence: TGTGCCAGCAGCCCCCGGACTAGCGGGAGAGGTACAGATACGCAGTATTTT. This codes for CASSPRTSGRGTDTQYF. The variable domain in full, with the rest retrieved from reference TRBV11-3 and TRBJ2-3, is EAGVVQSPRYKIIEKKQPVAFWCNPISGHNTLYWYLQNLGQGPELLIRYENEEAVDDSQLPKDRFSAERLKGVDSTLKIQPAELGDSAVYLCASSPRTSGRGTDTQYFGPGTRLTVL.

In its sample, this clone was seen a few times. The CDR3 DNA sequence: TGTGCCAGCAGCTTCGCCGTTTCGGGGACCCAGTACTTC. Encoded protein: CASSFAVSGTQYF. This chain joins TRBV7-9 and TRBJ2-5; D is uncertain. The CDR3 loop spans 13 amino acids. The V and J ends lost 3 bases and 7 bases respectively, with 12 bases between them. Germline values: CDR1 SEHNR, CDR2 FQNEAQ (reference sequence).